The 26 T cell receptor beta chains below were found in one sample sequenced in a study of beta chain features in type 1 diabetes (dated by TCRdb to the late 2010s). Results the study describes overall, beyond this receptor: In all four CD4+ subsets, TCRB CDR3 length was moderately but significantly shorter in type 1 diabetes patients.

The library was made by the immunoSEQ multiplex PCR assay. All of the isolated RNA was reverse transcribed with the High Capacity cDNA Reverse Transcription Kit, so expressed TCRB transcripts were sequenced. The table comes from immuneACCESS by way of TCRdb, which keeps in-frame sequences with V and J called. Part of the clones is missing from these tables; in studies checked, under half for an unresolved V gene and the rest for unknown reasons. For this sample the table gives around 600,000 clones, of which around 12% were detected only once. More than 0.1% of the sample rests with the top ten. Their specific antigens are unknown. Sequencing was carried out using naive CD4+ T cells from blood. The cell subset or site label, read with the paper, signifies: true naive CD4+ T cells. The receptor set was obtained from a man aged 25-40 years with type 1 diabetes.

This clone appeared many times. The gene calls are TRBV7-9 and TRBJ2-6, with D unresolved. Trimming stripped 7 bases from V and 2 bases from J, with 6 bases between. Germline CDR1 reads SEHNR; CDR2 reads FQNEAQ (reference sequence). CDR3 size: 13 residues. DNA of the CDR3: TGTGCCAGCATGGCGGCTGGGGCCAACGTCCTGACTTTC. It translates to CASMAAGANVLTF.

The chain has TRBV7-2 and TRBJ2-5; D is ambiguous. V lost 1 base and J 2 bases, leaving 14 bases between the germline ends. CDR1 is SGHTA, CDR2 FQGNSA, per germline. This CDR3 has 16 residues. DNA of the CDR3: TGTGCCAGCAGCTTAGGAATTAAGGCCAATCAAGAGACCCAGTACTTC. Translating it yields CASSLGIKANQETQYF.

The sample holds a few counts of this clone. J is TRBJ1-2 and V is TRBV6-6; D gene unclear. Germline V gives CDR1 MNHNY, CDR2 SVGAGI (reference sequence). This CDR3 has 13 residues. With 5 bases removed from V and 7 bases from J, the gap between germline ends came to 14 bases. CDR3 nucleotides: TGTGCCAGCAGTACATCCACGGTGACTGGCTACACCTTC. Its protein is CASSTSTVTGYTF.

This clone was detected a few times. In DNA, the CDR3 is TGTGCCAGCAGCTTGTTAGGGACAGTGGATGGCTACACCTTC. Translated, it gives CASSLLGTVDGYTF. The chain recombines TRBV5-6 with TRBJ1-2, with 7 nucleotides matching TRBD1. The germline gives CDR1 SGHDT, CDR2 YYEEEE. Trimming at V came to 1 base and at J to 6 bases, leaving 6 bases not matched to a gene. The CDR3 spans 14 residues.

This clone has only a few counts. The V call is TRBV7-9, the J call TRBJ2-2; TRBD1 or TRBD2 may be the D gene (5 bases each). V lost 5 bases, J lost 5 bases, and 12 bases lay in between. CDR1 is SEHNR, CDR2 FQNEAQ, per germline (reference sequence). The length of the CDR3 is 14 residues. CDR3: CASSPTGATGELFF. The CDR3 nucleotides are TGTGCCAGCAGCCCGACCGGGGCTACCGGGGAGCTGTTTTTT.

This clone came up a few times. The chain is built from TRBV5-1 and TRBJ2-7; D uncertain. The CDR3 sequence is 12 residues long. Germline values: CDR1 SGHRS, CDR2 YFSETQ. V lost 2 bases and J 6 bases, leaving 9 bases between the germline ends. This CDR3 is CASSFSRGEQYF. CDR3 DNA: TGCGCCAGCAGCTTTAGCCGAGGCGAGCAGTACTTC.

The chain employs TRBV29-1 and TRBJ1-2; TRBD1 matches 11 bases. V dropped 5 bases and J dropped 4; count of bases not matched to a gene: 6. The CDR3 covers 14 residues. Germline V gives CDR1 SQVTM, CDR2 ANQGSEA. Here the CDR3 reads CSVQGQGEIYGYTF. The CDR3, as DNA: TGCAGCGTTCAGGGACAGGGGGAGATCTATGGCTACACCTTC.

This clone was counted a few times. CDR3 nucleotides: TGCGCCAGCAGCCAAGGGCAGGGGATTAACTATGGCTACACCTTC. As protein: CASSQGQGINYGYTF. The chain carries TRBV4-3 and TRBJ1-2, with D perhaps matching TRBD1 (6 bases). V was clipped by 1 base and J by 1 base, with 10 bases between them. Germline CDR1 reads LGHNA; CDR2 reads YSLEER. This CDR3 is built from 15 residues.

J is TRBJ2-5 and V is TRBV12-5; D call uncertain. Germline V lookup: CDR1 LGHNT, CDR2 FRNRAP. Trimming shortened V by 6 bases and J by 5 bases, and 7 bases separated the two germline ends. The length of the CDR3 is 11 residues. As DNA, the CDR3 is TGTGCTAGTGGCCCTAGGGAGACCCAGTACTTC. It translates to CASGPRETQYF.

V usage is TRBV6-1 and J usage is TRBJ1-5, with D possibly being TRBD1 (6 bases). Trimming took off 7 bases at V and 3 bases at J, with 10 bases between the two ends. The CDR3 spans 13 residues. Germline CDR1 and CDR2: MNHNS and SASEGT. CDR3 in DNA: TGTGCCAGCAAGGGGGGCAACAATCAGCCCCAGCATTTT. Translation: CASKGGNNQPQHF.

The table lists this clone with a few counts. The J gene is TRBJ2-3, the V gene TRBV14, with D possibly being TRBD2 (6 bases). The CDR3 length is 12 residues. Germline V gene lookup returns CDR1 SGHDN and CDR2 FVKESK. V lost 4 bases, J lost 7 bases, and 9 bases lay in between. This chain's CDR3 is CASSPGDYTQYF. The CDR3 region has the DNA TGTGCCAGCAGCCCCGGGGACTATACGCAGTATTTT.

The table lists this clone with a few counts. The rearrangement joins TRBV29-1 to TRBJ2-4; the D gene is possibly TRBD2 (5 bases). V lost 2 bases, J lost 14 bases, and 22 bases lay in between. Germline CDR1 reads SQVTM; CDR2 reads ANQGSEA. This CDR3 has 14 residues. The CDR3 coding sequence is TGCAGCGTTGAATTGGGCCTAGCTCCGCTTGTTAAGTACTTC. Its translation: CSVELGLAPLVKYF.

This clone was detected once. The chain uses TRBV19 and TRBJ1-5; D unresolved. From germline, CDR1 is LNHDA and CDR2 SQIVND (reference sequence). This CDR3 is built from 14 residues. Trimming removed 11 bases from V and 0 bases from J, with 14 bases in between. CDR3 DNA sequence: TGTGCCTCCGGGATCCAATATAGCAATCAGCCCCAGCATTTT. It yields the protein CASGIQYSNQPQHF.

There are a few counts of this clone. The chain employs TRBV28 and TRBJ2-1, with a tentative D call TRBD1 (6 bases). Trimming cost V 6 bases and J 2 bases, with 20 bases left between them. The CDR3 runs 17 residues. The germline V gene encodes CDR1 MDHEN and CDR2 SYDVKM. CDR3 loop: CASRRRDTPFPYNEQFF. CDR3 DNA sequence: TGTGCCAGCAGACGCAGGGACACTCCATTCCCCTACAATGAGCAGTTCTTC.

This clone has more than one count but fewer than ten. The CDR3 is CASSSRGAQYF. CDR3 bases: TGTGCCAGCAGTTCGCGGGGGGCCCAGTACTTC. J is TRBJ2-7 and V is TRBV2; 8 nucleotides agree with TRBD2. The CDR3 runs to 11 residues. Germline V gene lookup returns CDR1 SNHLY and CDR2 FYNNEI. V shed 5 bases and J 10 bases; nucleotides not matched to a gene: 4. Complete variable domain (other parts from reference TRBV2 and TRBJ2-7): EPEVTQTPSHQVTQMGQEVILRCVPISNHLYFYWYRQILGQKVEFLVSFYNNEISEKSEIFDDQFSVERPDGSNFTLKIRSTKLEDSAMYFCASSSRGAQYFGPGTRLTVT.

This rearrangement joins TRBV11-2 to TRBJ1-6, with D possibly TRBD1 on 6 matching bases. Germline V gene sequence: CDR1 SGHAT, CDR2 FQNNGV. Deletions cut 1 base from V and 14 bases from J, with 18 bases between. The CDR3 length is 15 residues. The chain's CDR3 is CASSLGGGQIVTLHF. In DNA form, the CDR3 reads TGTGCCAGCAGCTTAGGCGGCGGACAGATTGTCACCCTCCACTTT. The variable domain in full, with the rest retrieved from reference TRBV11-2 and TRBJ1-6, is EAGVAQSPRYKIIEKRQSVAFWCNPISGHATLYWYQQILGQGPKLLIQFQNNGVVDDSQLPKDRFSAERLKGVDSTLKIQPAKLEDSAVYLCASSLGGGQIVTLHFGNGTRLTVT.

The J gene is TRBJ2-1, the V gene TRBV11-2; 14 bases fit TRBD2. Germline V gene data show CDR1 as SGHAT and CDR2 as FQNNGV. The CDR3 has 15 amino acids. The V segment lost 5 bases and the J segment 10 bases; nucleotides outside the gene matches: 7. The CDR3 DNA reads TGTGCCAGCAGCCATCGGACTAGCGGGGGGCCAGAGCAGTTCTTC. Amino acid sequence: CASSHRTSGGPEQFF.

V and J are TRBV7-2 and TRBJ2-7, with 7 bases identical to TRBD1. From germline, CDR1 is SGHTA and CDR2 FQGNSA. Germline trimming cut 3 bases from V and 0 bases from J; bases unmatched to any gene: 11. The CDR3 is 17 amino acids. This chain's CDR3 is CASSFSAGQARSYEQYF. In DNA form, the CDR3 reads TGTGCCAGCAGCTTCTCGGCCGGACAGGCGCGCTCCTACGAGCAGTACTTC.

This clone was counted a few times. The chain combines TRBV10-3 with TRBJ2-3; D is possibly TRBD2 (5 bases). The CDR3 is made up of 14 amino acids. Germline CDR1 and CDR2: ENHRY and SYGVKD. V lost 7 bases, J lost 0 bases, and 11 bases lay in between. CDR3 DNA sequence: TGTGCCATCAAAGCGGCGGAGAGCACAGATACGCAGTATTTT. Its translation: CAIKAAESTDTQYF.

This clone has more than one count but fewer than ten. The chain uses TRBV29-1 and TRBJ1-5, with TRBD1 as a possible D gene (6 bases). The CDR3 length is 14 residues. Germline V gene data show CDR1 as SQVTM and CDR2 as ANQGSEA. Deletions cut 6 bases from V and 3 bases from J, with 15 bases between. CDR3 sequence reads: CSVAGGAFNQPQHF. The DNA for the CDR3 is TGCAGCGTCGCGGGGGGGGCATTCAATCAGCCCCAGCATTTT.

The chain links TRBV6-1 to TRBJ2-5; 11 nucleotides align to TRBD2. In germline, CDR1 is MNHNS, CDR2 SASEGT. This CDR3 region has 15 residues. The trim removed 5 bases at V and 5 bases at J, leaving 7 bases unmatched. This CDR3 is CASSPVGLAAETQYF. The CDR3, as DNA: TGTGCCAGCAGTCCCGTGGGACTAGCGGCGGAGACCCAGTACTTC.

This clone turned up a few times. The rearrangement uses TRBV2 and TRBJ1-5; tentatively, D is TRBD1 (5 bases). V was pared by 0 bases and J by 2 bases, with 11 bases between. The germline gives CDR1 SNHLY, CDR2 FYNNEI. This CDR3 comprises 16 residues. The CDR3 DNA reads as TGTGCCAGCAGTGAAGCGTTAGGGGTGGGCAATCAGCCCCAGCATTTT. It encodes CASSEALGVGNQPQHF.

The chain has TRBV11-1 and TRBJ1-2; 8 nucleotides align to TRBD1. Trimming took 5 bases from V and 0 from J; bases not matched to a gene: 8. The CDR3 covers 16 residues. Germline V gene data show CDR1 as SGHAT and CDR2 as FQDESV (reference sequence). CDR3 loop: CASSSRTGLPNYGYTF. The CDR3, as DNA: TGTGCCAGCAGCAGTCGGACAGGGTTGCCTAACTATGGCTACACCTTC.

The chain joins TRBV7-9 to TRBJ2-3, with 11 bases identical to TRBD2. Germline V lookup: CDR1 SEHNR, CDR2 FQNEAQ (reference sequence). This CDR3 has 16 amino acids. Trimming cost V 3 bases and J 5 bases; bases outside gene matches: 7. This chain's CDR3 is CASSLTSGAPGDTQYF. DNA of the CDR3: TGTGCCAGCAGCTTGACTAGCGGGGCCCCAGGAGATACGCAGTATTTT.

The chain employs TRBV7-2 and TRBJ1-5, with D unclear. Germline V gene lookup returns CDR1 SGHTA and CDR2 FQGNSA. This CDR3 spans 15 amino acids. V lost 7 bases, J lost 6 bases, and 19 bases lay in between. The CDR3 region has the DNA TGTGCCAGCACTTCATCGGGAGGGATCGGTCAGCCCCAGCATTTT. It encodes CASTSSGGIGQPQHF.

The sample holds a few counts of this clone. This chain's CDR3 is CASSSRTGAAQPQHF. CDR3 nucleotide sequence: TGTGCCAGCAGTAGCCGGACAGGGGCGGCTCAGCCCCAGCATTTT. J is TRBJ1-5 and V is TRBV2; 9 nucleotides align to TRBD1. From germline, CDR1 is SNHLY and CDR2 FYNNEI. Trimming cost V 5 bases and J 6 bases; bases outside gene matches: 8. CDR3 length: 15 amino acids.